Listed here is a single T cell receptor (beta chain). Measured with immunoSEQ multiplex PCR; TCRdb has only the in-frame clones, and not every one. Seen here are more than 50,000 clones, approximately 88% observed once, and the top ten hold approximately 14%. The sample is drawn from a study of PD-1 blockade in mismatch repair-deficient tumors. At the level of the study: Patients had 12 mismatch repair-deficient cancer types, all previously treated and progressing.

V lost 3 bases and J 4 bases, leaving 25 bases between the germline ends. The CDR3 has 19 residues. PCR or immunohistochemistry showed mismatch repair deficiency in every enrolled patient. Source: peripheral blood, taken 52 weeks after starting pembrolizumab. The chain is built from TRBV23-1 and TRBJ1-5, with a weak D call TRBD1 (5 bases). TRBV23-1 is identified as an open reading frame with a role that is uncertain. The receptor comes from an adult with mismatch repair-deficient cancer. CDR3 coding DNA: TGCGCCAGCAGTCAGGCAAAAGGGCCCCCGGGACGGCTAAATCAGCCCCAGCATTTT. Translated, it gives CASSQAKGPPGRLNQPQHF.